In its sample, the clone carrying this TCR beta chain was seen many times. Its target is not known. The patients chosen for sequencing had shown expansion of CD8+CD57+ cells (detected by flow cytometry). The cohort consisted entirely of patients having severe acquired aplastic anemia. Template material for TCR beta VDJ and CDR3 profiling consisted of genomic DNA. In TCRdb, the reads were re-called with MiXCR into one record per CDR3 protein. The table has around 200,000 distinct CDR3 sequences, about half seen once. This sample was included in a study of CD8+CD57+ T cells in acquired aplastic anemia. Study outcomes and limitations: No significant difference in CD8+ Simpson's diversity was found between patients and controls.

The sequence was obtained from a human donor with aplastic anemia. Specimen: sorted CD4+, CD8+, or CD8+CD57+ T cells (not recorded which) from PBMCs.

The CDR3 loop reads CASRRTGVDRQPQHF. In DNA, the CDR3 is TGTGCCAGCAGAAGGACAGGGGTAGATCGGCAGCCCCAGCATTTT. V is TRBV2 and J is TRBJ1-5; 9 bases fit TRBD1. The CDR3 contains 15 residues. With 6 bases clipped from V and 7 bases from J, the junction kept 10 bases outside the gene matches. CDR1 and CDR2 from the germline V gene are SNHLY and FYNNEI.